The 10 T cell receptor beta chains below come from one sample, sequenced in a study of blood T cell repertoires in COVID-19. Only in-frame clones appear in the TCRdb table, and some are missing; sequencing was by immunoSEQ multiplex PCR. The sample shows 260,000 or so clones, about 80% of them seen only once. Sequenced sample: peripheral blood. Receptor source: a human donor in a cohort sampled during active COVID-19.

The V gene is TRBV6-5, the J gene TRBJ1-1; maybe TRBD1 (5 bases). V lost 0 bases and J lost 11, with 22 bases in between. Per germline, CDR1 MNHEY and CDR2 SVGAGI. This CDR3 spans 16 amino acids. The CDR3 sequence: CASSYSESMPPRGAFF. CDR3 DNA: TGTGCCAGCAGTTACTCAGAAAGTATGCCTCCGCGGGGGGCTTTCTTT.

The V gene is TRBV27, the J gene TRBJ2-7, with 9 bases that match TRBD2. Germline trimming cut 3 bases from V and 0 bases from J; bases unmatched to any gene: 9. The CDR3 runs to 17 residues. The germline gives CDR1 MNHEY, CDR2 SMNVEV (reference sequence). CDR3 DNA: TGTGCCAGCAGTTTTCTCCGGTCTAGCGGGGCCTCCTACGAGCAGTACTTC. It yields the protein CASSFLRSSGASYEQYF.

This clone has more than one count but fewer than ten. The V and J genes are TRBV19 and TRBJ1-4, with 8 positions matching TRBD1. Germline V gene lookup returns CDR1 LNHDA and CDR2 SQIVND (reference sequence). The CDR3 extends over 12 amino acids. The trim removed 6 bases at V and 10 bases at J, leaving 4 bases unmatched. This chain's CDR3 is CASRNDRGKLFF. CDR3 sequence (DNA): TGTGCCAGTAGGAACGACAGGGGAAAACTGTTTTTT.

The chain joins TRBV9 to TRBJ1-1; D not resolved. Germline loops: CDR1 SGDLS, CDR2 YYNGEE. Trimming pared 10 bases from V and 1 base from J, leaving 8 bases between. This CDR3 comprises 11 residues. In nucleotides, the CDR3 is TGTGCCCACAGACAGAACACTGAAGCTTTCTTT. It specifies CAHRQNTEAFF.

The CDR3 here is CASSSHRYTGELFF. The CDR3 coding sequence is TGTGCCAGTAGTTCTCACAGATACACCGGGGAGCTGTTTTTT. The chain recombines TRBV19 with TRBJ2-2; D gene ambiguous. The CDR3 is 14 residues long. The germline gives CDR1 LNHDA, CDR2 SQIVND (reference sequence). Trimming removed 5 bases from V and 3 bases from J, with 10 bases in between.

Note on this clone: One junction end disagrees with the germline gene, perhaps due to a read error. The V gene is TRBV6-2 or TRBV6-3, the J gene TRBJ1-5; 8 bases agree with TRBD1. Germline CDR1 MNHEY, CDR2 SVGEGT. The length of the CDR3 is 15 residues. The CDR3 nucleotides are TGTGCCAGCAGTGACTCAGGGGGCGCGGGTCAGCCCCAGCATTTT. Translation: CASSDSGGAGQPQHF.

The chain combines TRBV5-4 with TRBJ2-3; D is possibly TRBD2 (5 bases). This CDR3 comprises 14 residues. CDR1 is SGHNT, CDR2 YYREEE, per germline (reference sequence). Trimming cost V 5 bases and J 4 bases, with 14 bases left between them. CDR3 DNA: TGTGCCAGCAGGCCGGATGAGGGCGCAGATACGCAGTATTTT. Amino acid sequence: CASRPDEGADTQYF.

This clone was counted only a few times. The chain uses TRBV2 and TRBJ2-7; possibly TRBD2 for D (6 bases). The CDR3 runs 15 residues. V gave up 7 bases and J gave up 6 bases, with 22 bases separating them. From germline, CDR1 is SNHLY and CDR2 FYNNEI. The chain's CDR3 is CASTQEAGTFSEQYF. CDR3 sequence (DNA): TGTGCCAGCACACAGGAGGCGGGGACCTTCTCCGAGCAGTACTTC.

The V call is TRBV5-6, the J call TRBJ1-5, with D possibly TRBD1 on 5 matching bases. V was shortened by 1 base and J by 2 bases, with 10 bases between the two germline ends. The length of the CDR3 is 15 residues. Germline CDR1 SGHDT, CDR2 YYEEEE. This CDR3 reads CASSLFQGGNQPQHF. The CDR3 nucleotides read TGTGCCAGCAGCTTGTTCCAGGGTGGCAATCAGCCCCAGCATTTT.

The gene calls are TRBV5-4 and TRBJ1-1, with D perhaps matching TRBD1 (6 bases). Germline CDR1 is SGHNT and CDR2 is YYREEE (reference sequence). This CDR3 comprises 16 residues. Trimming shortened V by 4 bases and J by 0 bases, and 16 bases separated the two germline ends. This CDR3 is CASSLPTGQMNTEAFF. The CDR3 bases are TGTGCCAGCAGCCTCCCTACCGGACAGATGAACACTGAAGCTTTCTTT.